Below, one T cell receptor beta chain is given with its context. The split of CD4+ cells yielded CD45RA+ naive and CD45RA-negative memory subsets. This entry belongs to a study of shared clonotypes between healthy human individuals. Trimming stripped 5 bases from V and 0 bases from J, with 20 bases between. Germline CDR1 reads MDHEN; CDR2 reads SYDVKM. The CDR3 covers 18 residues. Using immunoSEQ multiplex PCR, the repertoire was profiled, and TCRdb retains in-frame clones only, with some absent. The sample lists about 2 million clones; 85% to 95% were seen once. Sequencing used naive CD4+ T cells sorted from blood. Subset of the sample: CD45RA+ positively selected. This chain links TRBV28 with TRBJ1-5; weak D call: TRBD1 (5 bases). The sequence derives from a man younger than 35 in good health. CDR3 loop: CASSLSRQNPFSNQPQHF. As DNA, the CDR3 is TGTGCCAGCAGTCTATCCAGACAGAACCCATTTAGCAATCAGCCCCAGCATTTT.